The entry below describes one TCR beta chain. Its specificity is not known. The data were obtained in a study of vaccination effects on CD4 cells after COVID-19. Study results and caveats: At late timepoints after vaccination, vaccine- and infection-induced clones shrank markedly.

Germline values: CDR1 WNHNN, CDR2 SYGVQD (reference sequence). The trim removed 6 bases at V and 6 bases at J, leaving 2 bases unmatched. CDR3 length: 13 residues. Antigen-specific CD4+ T cells were expanded (with viral peptide pools) by the ViraFEST assay ahead of sequencing. When 10 to 11 days of culture had elapsed, CD4+ T cells were isolated. None of these healthy vaccinees had been infected with SARS-CoV-2 before vaccination. For each well, 1.9 million or so PBMC were cultured with 10 IU/ml IL-2 and around 9.6 ug/ml peptides. TCRdb's copy holds only in-frame clones and misses some; the assay was immunoSEQ multiplex PCR. The data hold about 20,000 clones, with roughly three quarters observed a single time.

Source: CD4+ T cells from PBMCs cultured with HCoV-NL63 spike peptides, taken before COVID-19 vaccination. The sequence derives from a human donor who received a COVID-19 vaccine. The chain joins TRBV10-1 to TRBJ2-2; TRBD2 matches 9 bases. In DNA, the CDR3 is TGCGCCAGCAGGGGGACTAGCCCCGGGGAGCTGTTTTTT. Translation gives CASRGTSPGELFF.